This TCR beta chain was profiled in a study of blood T cells in healthy people across ages. Study context: Template switching recovered approximately one barcoded beta molecule for every two T cells. Study outcomes and limitations: The percentage of naive T cells correlated strongly with TCR beta diversity.

This clonotype was counted at least ten times. Its specificity is not known. It was with a sample-barcoded 5' primer and a J-beta primer mix that a second PCR of roughly 7 to 12 cycles was run. TCRdb reanalysed the 5' RACE reads using MiXCR and keeps one entry per CDR3 protein. This repertoire shows 630,000 or so distinct CDR3 sequences, about 30% found once; its top ten account for just over 15%. V gave up 3 bases and J gave up 5 bases; unmatched junction bases: 7. CDR1 SGDLS and CDR2 YYNGEE come from the germline V gene. CDR3 size: 17 residues. The sequencing input was blood. This receptor was identified in a woman older than 75 in good health. The chain combines TRBV9 with TRBJ2-1, with 14 bases fitting TRBD2. DNA for the CDR3: TGTGCCAGCAGCGGGACTAGCGGGGGGTCGAGCAACAATGAGCAGTTCTTC. Translated, it gives CASSGTSGGSSNNEQFF.